This T cell receptor (beta chain) originates from a study of shared clonotypes between healthy human individuals. Study context: Contributing individuals were two females and a few males aged 18 to 49. The study used three CD4 naive, three CD4 memory, two CD8 naive and one CD8 memory plate per donor.

This clone was counted once. Antigen unknown. Study results and caveats: Sampling was confined to blood; repertoires within tissues likely differ.

Per germline, CDR1 SGHRS and CDR2 YFSETQ. With V trimmed by 6 bases and J by 4 bases, 8 bases remained unmatched. The CDR3 spans 15 residues. Libraries were prepared by immunoSEQ multiplex PCR; TCRdb keeps only in-frame clonotypes and omits some of them. The table includes millions of clones, around nine tenths detected once. Sequenced: naive CD4+ T cells sorted from blood. The subset: CD45RA+ positively selected. This sequence originates from a young man in good health. The V and J genes are TRBV5-1 and TRBJ2-2; 8 positions match TRBD2. The CDR3 DNA reads as TGCGCCAGCACAAATACCGGGACTAGCACCGGGGAGCTGTTTTTT. Amino acid sequence: CASTNTGTSTGELFF.